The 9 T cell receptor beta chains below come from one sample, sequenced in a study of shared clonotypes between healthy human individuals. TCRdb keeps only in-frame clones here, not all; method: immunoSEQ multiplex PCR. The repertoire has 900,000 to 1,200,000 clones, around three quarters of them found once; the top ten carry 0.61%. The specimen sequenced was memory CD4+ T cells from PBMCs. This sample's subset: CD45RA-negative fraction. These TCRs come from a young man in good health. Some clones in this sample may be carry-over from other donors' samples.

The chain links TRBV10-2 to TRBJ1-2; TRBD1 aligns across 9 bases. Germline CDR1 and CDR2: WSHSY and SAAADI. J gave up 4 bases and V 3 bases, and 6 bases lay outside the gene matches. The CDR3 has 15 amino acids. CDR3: CASSDYGTGRYGYTF. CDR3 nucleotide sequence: TGCGCCAGCAGTGACTACGGGACAGGGCGCTATGGCTACACCTTC.

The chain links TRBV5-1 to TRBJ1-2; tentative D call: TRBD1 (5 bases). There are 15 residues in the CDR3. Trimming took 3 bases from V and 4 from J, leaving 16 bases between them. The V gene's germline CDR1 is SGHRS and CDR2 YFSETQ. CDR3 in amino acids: CASSSAAQGRYGYTF. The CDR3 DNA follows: TGCGCCAGCAGCTCGGCCGCCCAGGGCCGCTATGGCTACACCTTC.

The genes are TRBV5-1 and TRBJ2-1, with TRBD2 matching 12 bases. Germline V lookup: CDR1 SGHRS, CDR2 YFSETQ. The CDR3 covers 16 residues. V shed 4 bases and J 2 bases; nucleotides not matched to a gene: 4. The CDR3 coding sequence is TGCGCCAGCAGCCAGGGACTAGCGGGTCCCTACAATGAGCAGTTCTTC. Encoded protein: CASSQGLAGPYNEQFF.

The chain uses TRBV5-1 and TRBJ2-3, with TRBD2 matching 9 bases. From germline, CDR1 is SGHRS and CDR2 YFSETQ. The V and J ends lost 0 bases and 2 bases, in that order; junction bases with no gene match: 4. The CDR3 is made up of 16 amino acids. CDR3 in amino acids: CASSLEPSGDTDTQYF. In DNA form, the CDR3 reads TGCGCCAGCAGCTTGGAACCTAGCGGGGACACAGATACGCAGTATTTT.

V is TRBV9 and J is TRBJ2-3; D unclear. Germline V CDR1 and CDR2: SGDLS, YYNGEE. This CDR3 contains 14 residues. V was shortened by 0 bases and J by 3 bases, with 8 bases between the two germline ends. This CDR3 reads CASSVDSRTDTQYF. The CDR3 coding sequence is TGTGCCAGCAGCGTAGACTCACGGACAGATACGCAGTATTTT.

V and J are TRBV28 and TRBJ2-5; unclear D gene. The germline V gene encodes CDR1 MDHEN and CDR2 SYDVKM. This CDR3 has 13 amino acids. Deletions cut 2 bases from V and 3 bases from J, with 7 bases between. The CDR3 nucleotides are TGTGCCAGCAGTTTAACCCTAGAAGAGACCCAGTACTTC. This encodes CASSLTLEETQYF.

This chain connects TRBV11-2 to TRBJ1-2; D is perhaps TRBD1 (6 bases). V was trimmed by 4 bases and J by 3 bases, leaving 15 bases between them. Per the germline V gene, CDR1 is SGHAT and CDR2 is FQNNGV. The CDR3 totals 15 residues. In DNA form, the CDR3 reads TGTGCCAGCAGCTCGCGACAGGCCGCAGACTATGGCTACACCTTC. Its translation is CASSSRQAADYGYTF.

The chain's CDR3 is CASSLTDTQYF. The CDR3 nucleotides read TGTGCCAGCAGTCTGACAGATACGCAGTATTTT. This rearrangement joins TRBV2 to TRBJ2-3; D ambiguous. This CDR3 is 11 amino acids long. The V end was cut by 5 bases, the J end by 3 bases, with 3 bases between. Germline-derived CDR1 and CDR2 are SNHLY and FYNNEI.

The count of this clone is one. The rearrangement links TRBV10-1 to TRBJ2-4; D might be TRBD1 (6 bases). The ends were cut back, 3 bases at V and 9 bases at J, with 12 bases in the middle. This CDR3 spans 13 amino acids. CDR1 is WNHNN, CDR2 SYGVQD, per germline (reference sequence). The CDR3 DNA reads TGCGCCAGCAGTGAAAACAGGGCGTCCATTCAGTACTTC. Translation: CASSENRASIQYF.